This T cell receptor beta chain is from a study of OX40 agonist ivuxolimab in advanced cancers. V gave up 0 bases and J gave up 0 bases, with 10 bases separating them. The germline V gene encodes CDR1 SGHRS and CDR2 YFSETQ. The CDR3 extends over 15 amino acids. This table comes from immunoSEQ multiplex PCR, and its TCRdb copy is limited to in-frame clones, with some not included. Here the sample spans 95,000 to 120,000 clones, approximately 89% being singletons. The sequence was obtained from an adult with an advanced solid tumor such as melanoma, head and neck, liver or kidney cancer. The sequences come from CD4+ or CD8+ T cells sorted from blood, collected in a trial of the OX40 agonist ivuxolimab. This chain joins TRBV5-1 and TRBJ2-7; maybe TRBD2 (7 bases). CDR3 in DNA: TGCGCCAGCAGCTTGGCGGGGGGCAACTCCTACGAGCAGTACTTC. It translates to CASSLAGGNSYEQYF.